This record concerns one T cell receptor (beta chain) sequence. Enrolled during active infection, Seattle patients were then followed longitudinally. Data came from immunoSEQ multiplex PCR; TCRdb stores just in-frame clones and leaves some out. The sample shows some 300,000 clones, 65% to 90% of them seen only once. The sample is drawn from a study of blood T cell repertoires in COVID-19. Overall study context: PBMCs, B-cell-depleted T cells, or T cells were the source of the cDNA or gDNA that made up the material.

The source material was peripheral blood. The source is a woman aged 70-85 years with COVID-19, enrolled during active disease.

The CDR3 DNA is TGTGCCAGCAGCTCCGGTACGGGATTTCGCGGTTCCTACGAGCAGTACTTC. Encoded protein: CASSSGTGFRGSYEQYF. V is TRBV9 and J is TRBJ2-7, with a weak D call TRBD2 (5 bases). Trimming cost V 4 bases and J 1 base, with 21 bases left between them. The germline CDR1 and CDR2 sequences are SGDLS and YYNGEE. This CDR3 contains 17 residues.